Each of the 32 T cell receptor beta chains below was sequenced from the same sample in a study of blood T cells in healthy people across ages (dated by TCRdb to about 2015). Libraries were constructed by 5' RACE. The sequencer was an Illumina HiSeq 2500. The second PCR ran for about 6 to 12 cycles and used a J-beta primer mix along with a sample-barcoded 5' primer. The public reads were reanalyzed by TCRdb: fastp trimming at Q25, MiXCR alignment, in-frame beta chains only. Rows merge per CDR3 protein into single entries with the most common DNA and genes. For this sample the table gives about 930,000 distinct CDR3 sequences, of which around 29% were detected only once. The top ten clonotypes cover more than 8.5% of the sample. This same sample was also part of a study on T cells of mothers and their children.

Sequencing was performed on blood. The receptors derive from a woman aged 40 to 50 in good health.

About this clonotype: The final CDR3 position lacks the conserved phenylalanine or tryptophan, pointing to a likely read error. This chain connects TRBV20-1 to TRBJ1-2; perhaps TRBD1 as D (5 bases). V was trimmed by 6 bases and J by 2 bases, leaving 16 bases between them. This CDR3 has 14 amino acids. Germline CDR1 reads DFQATT; CDR2 reads SNEGSKA (reference sequence). CDR3 protein: CSAGRDALNYGYTV. Here the CDR3 DNA reads TGCAGTGCCGGCCGGGACGCCTTAAACTATGGCTACACCGTC.

The rearrangement uses TRBV4-3 and TRBJ2-1; D call uncertain. This CDR3 spans 13 amino acids. V was cut by 3 bases and J by 7 bases, with 10 bases left in between. Germline-derived CDR1 and CDR2 are LGHNA and YSLEER. The CDR3 reads CASSHGSANEQFF. Here the CDR3 DNA reads TGCGCCAGCAGCCACGGGTCCGCAAATGAGCAGTTCTTC.

This chain uses TRBV12-3 or TRBV12-4 with TRBJ2-1; TRBD1 might be the D (6 bases). The V end lost 7 bases, the J end lost 2 bases, and 12 bases lay between the germline ends. The CDR3 consists of 14 residues. The DNA for the CDR3 is TGTGCCAGCACTTCGACAGGCCCCTACAATGAGCAGTTCTTC. Encoded protein: CASTSTGPYNEQFF.

The chain links TRBV6-6 to TRBJ1-1, with 7 nucleotides matching TRBD1. Unmatched junction bases numbered 10, after V lost 2 bases and J lost 4 bases. This CDR3 is built from 16 residues. CDR1 is MNHNY, CDR2 SVGAGI, per germline (reference sequence). For the CDR3, the DNA is TGTGCCAGCAGTTACGTAGGGGGCGTCGATGGCACTGAAGCTTTCTTT. This codes for CASSYVGGVDGTEAFF.

Notes on this clonotype: The junction departs from germline at one end; a sequencing error may be responsible. The chain carries TRBV20-1 and TRBJ1-2, with D possibly matching TRBD1 (6 bases). This CDR3 spans 16 amino acids. Looked up from germline, CDR1 is DFQATT and CDR2 is SNEGSKA (reference sequence). The CDR3 loop is CSARDRRTDPGYGDTF. As DNA, the CDR3 is TGCAGTGCTAGAGATCGTCGGACAGACCCGGGCTATGGCGACACCTTC.

This clonotype was found a few times. The chain combines TRBV9 with TRBJ2-3, with D perhaps TRBD2 (5 bases). Trimming took 4 bases from V and 0 from J, leaving 12 bases between them. The length of the CDR3 is 15 residues. Germline lookup yields CDR1 SGDLS and CDR2 YYNGEE. CDR3 amino acids: CASSQLLVSTDTQYF. The CDR3 DNA sequence: TGTGCCAGCAGCCAATTACTAGTTAGCACAGATACGCAGTATTTT.

This clonotype was seen a handful of times. V and J are TRBV6-5 and TRBJ1-2; 12 nucleotides align to TRBD1. Germline-derived CDR1 and CDR2 are MNHEY and SVGAGI. This CDR3 has 15 residues. V gave up 2 bases and J gave up 8 bases; unmatched junction bases: 6. CDR3 protein: CASSYEGTGGRGYTF. CDR3 in DNA: TGTGCCAGCAGTTACGAAGGGACAGGGGGCCGGGGCTACACCTTC.

This clonotype was recorded at least ten times. The chain joins TRBV9 to TRBJ2-1; TRBD1 agrees at 7 bases. V lost 0 bases, J lost 0 bases, and 6 bases stayed unmatched. CDR3 size: 17 residues. Germline values: CDR1 SGDLS, CDR2 YYNGEE. The CDR3 DNA sequence: TGTGCCAGCAGCGTAGGGGACAGCCCGAGCTCCTACAATGAGCAGTTCTTC. It specifies CASSVGDSPSSYNEQFF. Variable domain in full (rest from reference TRBV9 and TRBJ2-1): DSGVTQTPKHLITATGQRVTLRCSPRSGDLSVYWYQQSLDQGLQFLIQYYNGEERAKGNILERFSAQQFPDLHSELNLSSLELGDSALYFCASSVGDSPSSYNEQFFGPGTRLTVL.

This clonotype was detected many times. The chain recombines TRBV4-3 with TRBJ2-7, with 14 positions matching TRBD2. Germline CDR1 reads LGHNA; CDR2 reads YSLEER. There are 19 residues in the CDR3. Germline trimming cut 0 bases from V and 7 bases from J; bases unmatched to any gene: 14. Written as DNA, the CDR3 is TGCGCCAGCAGCCAAGATCTTGTGACTAGCGGGGGGGCTGGGGATGAGCAGTACTTC. Its protein is CASSQDLVTSGGAGDEQYF.

V usage is TRBV20-1 and J usage is TRBJ2-1; weak D call: TRBD1 (6 bases). The DNA matches TRBJ2-7 better at its end, which makes the J call doubtful. The CDR3 loop spans 15 amino acids. The germline V gene has CDR1 DFQATT and CDR2 SNEGSKA (reference sequence). The CDR3 nucleotides are TGCAGTGCTTTTGATCAGGGGAATTTGGTCAATGAGCAGTACTTC. Protein product: CSAFDQGNLVNEQYF.

Points on this clonotype: At one end, the junction sequence differs from germline, possibly due to a read error. CDR3 sequence: CVSSLEGAGNQPQHF. CDR3 DNA sequence: TGTGTCAGCAGTTTAGAGGGGGCCGGCAATCAGCCCCAGCATTTT. The chain employs TRBV28 and TRBJ1-5; TRBD1 aligns across 7 bases. Germline CDR1 is MDHEN and CDR2 is SYDVKM. There are 15 residues in the CDR3.

For this clonotype: A read error may be the cause here, since a much bigger clone is one base away. This sequence joins TRBV20-1 and TRBJ2-7, with TRBD2 matching over 10 bases. After removal of 8 bases from V and 0 bases from J, the junction contained 13 bases not matched to a gene. CDR1 is DFQATT and CDR2 is SNEGSKA in the germline V gene (reference sequence). The CDR3 is 16 residues long. The CDR3 nucleotides are TGCAGTACTACAGCCTTAGCGGGGGGTCTCTCCTACGAGCAGTACTTC. Protein: CSTTALAGGLSYEQYF.

Note on this clonotype: With a much larger clone just one base away, this may be a read error. This chain links TRBV7-8 with TRBJ2-5; D is unresolved. The DNA matches TRBJ2-1 better at its end, which makes the J call doubtful. Germline V lookup: CDR1 SGHVS, CDR2 FQNEAQ. This CDR3 region has 15 residues. The CDR3 DNA reads TGTGCCAGCAGACTAAGGGCCAGCCCCCAAGAGACCCAGTTCTTC. It specifies CASRLRASPQETQFF.

This clonotype was counted between two and nine times. The CDR3 DNA is TGCAGCGTCCAAACCGGGGCAGGGGCTGAAGCTTTCTTT. Translation gives CSVQTGAGAEAFF. The chain recombines TRBV29-1 with TRBJ1-1, with D possibly being TRBD1 (6 bases). The germline V gene encodes CDR1 SQVTM and CDR2 ANQGSEA. There are 13 residues in the CDR3. V lost 6 bases, J lost 6 bases, and 17 bases lay in between.

This sequence joins TRBV3-1 and TRBJ2-1; 12 bases match TRBD2. Germline loops: CDR1 LGHDT, CDR2 YNNKEL (reference sequence). The CDR3 contains 19 residues. Germline trimming cut 1 base from V and 0 bases from J; bases unmatched to any gene: 7. CDR3: CASSQGASGGATSYNEQFF. The DNA for the CDR3 is TGTGCCAGCAGCCAAGGGGCTAGCGGGGGGGCGACCTCCTACAATGAGCAGTTCTTC.

The chain carries TRBV4-1 and TRBJ1-3, with D possibly matching TRBD1 (5 bases). V dropped 4 bases and J dropped 6 bases, with 13 bases sitting between them. This CDR3 comprises 14 residues. Germline V lookup: CDR1 MGHRA, CDR2 YSYEKL. CDR3 protein: CASSLGRQKNTIYF. The CDR3 DNA is TGCGCCAGCAGCCTCGGAAGACAGAAAAACACCATATATTTT.

This clonotype was observed once. This rearrangement joins TRBV20-1 to TRBJ2-2; 10 nucleotides align to TRBD2. The J segment lost 8 bases and the V segment lost 3 bases, leaving 9 bases of the junction unmatched. The CDR3 consists of 15 residues. Germline V gene sequence: CDR1 DFQATT, CDR2 SNEGSKA (reference sequence). For the CDR3, the DNA is TGCAGTGCTAGCCGGCCTAGCGGGGGTGGAGGGGAGCTGTTTTTT. Protein product: CSASRPSGGGGELFF.

For this clonotype: Being one base from a much bigger clone, this may be a read error. This sequence joins TRBV5-1 and TRBJ2-1; D ambiguous. CDR1 and CDR2 (germline): SGHRS, YFSETQ. The CDR3 is 15 amino acids. V shed 0 bases and J shed 2 bases, with 9 bases lying between them. The CDR3: CASSLEGWPYNEQFF. In nucleotides, the CDR3 is TGCGCCAGCAGCTTGGAGGGTTGGCCCTACAATGAGCAGTTCTTC. The complete variable domain, with remaining parts taken from reference TRBV5-1 and TRBJ2-1, reads KAGVTQTPRYLIKTRGQQVTLSCSPISGHRSVSWYQQTPGQGLQFLFEYFSETQRNKGNFPGRFSGRQFSNSRSEMNVSTLELGDSALYLCASSLEGWPYNEQFFGPGTRLTVL.

V usage is TRBV7-2 and J usage is TRBJ2-7, with D possibly being TRBD2 (6 bases). The CDR3 is made up of 14 amino acids. The ends were cut back, 1 base at V and 4 bases at J, with 11 bases in the middle. Germline lookup yields CDR1 SGHTA and CDR2 FQGNSA. The CDR3 sequence: CASSLGLSGYEQYF. Here the CDR3 DNA reads TGTGCCAGCAGCTTAGGACTAAGCGGGTACGAGCAGTACTTC.

This chain connects TRBV4-2 to TRBJ2-7, with a tentative D call TRBD1 (7 bases). This CDR3 is 15 amino acids long. Trimming cost V 0 bases and J 7 bases, with 16 bases left between them. Germline CDR1 LGHNA, CDR2 YNFKEQ. The CDR3 is CASSQDRRGPREQYF. CDR3 DNA: TGTGCCAGCAGCCAAGATAGGAGGGGGCCACGAGAGCAGTACTTC.

This clonotype showed up many times. The chain recombines TRBV5-1 with TRBJ1-2; D is unclear. The ends were cut back, 4 bases at V and 3 bases at J, with 13 bases in the middle. The CDR3 is made up of 14 amino acids. Germline CDR1 SGHRS, CDR2 YFSETQ. The CDR3 DNA is TGCGCCAGCAGCAGTCTCTCGGGGTACTATGGCTACACCTTC. The encoded protein is CASSSLSGYYGYTF.

This chain links TRBV9 with TRBJ2-4, with D maybe TRBD1 (6 bases). The CDR3 length is 13 residues. Germline CDR1 is SGDLS and CDR2 is YYNGEE. V lost 4 bases and J 8 bases, leaving 13 bases between the germline ends. CDR3 DNA sequence: TGTGCCAGCAGCACTACAGGGAGTGACATTCAGTACTTC. It codes for CASSTTGSDIQYF.

At least ten counts were recorded for this clonotype. This chain uses TRBV20-1 with TRBJ2-7; D may be TRBD2 (5 bases). The CDR3 runs 15 residues. In germline, CDR1 is DFQATT, CDR2 SNEGSKA (reference sequence). With 6 bases removed from V and 0 bases from J, the gap between germline ends came to 18 bases. The CDR3 nucleotides read TGCAGTGCCCTATCCCGGGAAGAAGTCTCCTACGAGCAGTACTTC. The encoded protein is CSALSREEVSYEQYF.

On this clonotype itself: This may arise from a read error, as a much more abundant clone is one base away. The chain carries TRBV12-3 or TRBV12-4 and TRBJ2-7; D gene unclear. The J call could be wrong; TRBJ2-5 is a better fit for the DNA end. The CDR3 has 14 amino acids. The CDR3 nucleotides are TGTGCCAGCAGTTTAGGGATGAGTACGGAGACCCAGTACTTC. Translation: CASSLGMSTETQYF.

This clonotype was picked up a small number of times. The V and J genes are TRBV3-1 and TRBJ2-3; D possibly corresponds to TRBD2 (6 bases). Trimming cost V 3 bases and J 3 bases, with 22 bases left between them. Germline-derived CDR1 and CDR2 are LGHDT and YNNKEL (reference sequence). The CDR3 is 18 amino acids. The CDR3 is CASSHRKMGGERTDTQYF. For the CDR3, the DNA is TGTGCCAGCAGCCATCGAAAAATGGGGGGTGAACGGACAGATACGCAGTATTTT.

This clonotype was recorded many times. The chain combines TRBV7-2 with TRBJ2-1, with 11 bases lining up with TRBD2. The CDR3 covers 15 residues. The junction had 5 bases not matched to a gene; V was cut back by 6 bases and J by 4 bases. The germline V gene encodes CDR1 SGHTA and CDR2 FQGNSA. The DNA for the CDR3 is TGTGCCAGCAGTGCTACTAGCGGGGGTTACAATGAGCAGTTCTTC. The encoded protein is CASSATSGGYNEQFF.

V gene TRBV29-1 combines with J gene TRBJ2-1; 8 nucleotides match TRBD1. This CDR3 has 14 amino acids. CDR1 is SQVTM and CDR2 is ANQGSEA in the germline V gene. V was clipped by 2 bases and J by 8 bases; unmatched bases: 8. Here the CDR3 DNA reads TGCAGCGTTGAAAACCCAGGGGGCATCGATGAGCAGTTCTTC. Encoded protein: CSVENPGGIDEQFF.

This clonotype came up a few times. Relative to the germline gene, one junction end is altered; a read error may explain this. V usage is TRBV6-1 and J usage is TRBJ2-6, with D perhaps matching TRBD1 (5 bases). The length of the CDR3 is 15 residues. CDR1 MNHNS and CDR2 SASEGT come from the germline V gene. The CDR3 reads CASSARTSGASVLTF. CDR3 sequence (DNA): TGTGCCAGCAGTGCCCGGACCTCTGGGGCCAGCGTCCTGACTTTC.

A few counts support this clonotype. A much larger clone lies a single base off, so this may be a read error. The chain has TRBV24-1 and TRBJ2-1; 10 positions match TRBD1. Germline CDR1 and CDR2: KGHDR and SFDVKD. The CDR3 is 13 residues long. With 10 bases clipped from V and 13 bases from J, the junction kept 12 bases outside the gene matches. In DNA, the CDR3 is TGTGCCACTTCCGACAGGGGGCGAGAGACCCAGTTCTTC. It specifies CATSDRGRETQFF.

About this clonotype: A read error is possible here, since a much larger clone lies one base away. The chain recombines TRBV29-1 with TRBJ2-6; D might be TRBD1 (5 bases). This CDR3 spans 15 amino acids. CDR1 and CDR2 from the germline V gene are SQVTM and ANQGSEA. The CDR3 here is CSVAGIFSGANVPTF. The CDR3 DNA reads TGCAGCGTTGCGGGTATCTTCTCTGGGGCCAACGTCCCGACTTTC.

This clonotype was counted at least ten times. The rearrangement joins TRBV20-1 to TRBJ1-5; D ambiguous. CDR1 is DFQATT and CDR2 is SNEGSKA in the germline V gene (reference sequence). V lost 3 bases, J lost 4 bases, and 4 bases lay in between. The CDR3 totals 11 residues. CDR3 sequence: CSASRNQPQHF. In nucleotides, the CDR3 is TGCAGTGCTAGTAGAAATCAGCCCCAGCATTTT.

This clonotype was found a few times. The V call is TRBV4-3, the J call TRBJ1-2; no clear D. The length of the CDR3 is 16 residues. V lost 4 bases, J lost 2 bases, and 17 bases lay in between. Looked up from germline, CDR1 is LGHNA and CDR2 is YSLEER. The CDR3 DNA is TGCGCCAGCAGCCTAGATACCAGCCGGCGGAACTATGGCTACACCTTC. This gives the protein CASSLDTSRRNYGYTF.